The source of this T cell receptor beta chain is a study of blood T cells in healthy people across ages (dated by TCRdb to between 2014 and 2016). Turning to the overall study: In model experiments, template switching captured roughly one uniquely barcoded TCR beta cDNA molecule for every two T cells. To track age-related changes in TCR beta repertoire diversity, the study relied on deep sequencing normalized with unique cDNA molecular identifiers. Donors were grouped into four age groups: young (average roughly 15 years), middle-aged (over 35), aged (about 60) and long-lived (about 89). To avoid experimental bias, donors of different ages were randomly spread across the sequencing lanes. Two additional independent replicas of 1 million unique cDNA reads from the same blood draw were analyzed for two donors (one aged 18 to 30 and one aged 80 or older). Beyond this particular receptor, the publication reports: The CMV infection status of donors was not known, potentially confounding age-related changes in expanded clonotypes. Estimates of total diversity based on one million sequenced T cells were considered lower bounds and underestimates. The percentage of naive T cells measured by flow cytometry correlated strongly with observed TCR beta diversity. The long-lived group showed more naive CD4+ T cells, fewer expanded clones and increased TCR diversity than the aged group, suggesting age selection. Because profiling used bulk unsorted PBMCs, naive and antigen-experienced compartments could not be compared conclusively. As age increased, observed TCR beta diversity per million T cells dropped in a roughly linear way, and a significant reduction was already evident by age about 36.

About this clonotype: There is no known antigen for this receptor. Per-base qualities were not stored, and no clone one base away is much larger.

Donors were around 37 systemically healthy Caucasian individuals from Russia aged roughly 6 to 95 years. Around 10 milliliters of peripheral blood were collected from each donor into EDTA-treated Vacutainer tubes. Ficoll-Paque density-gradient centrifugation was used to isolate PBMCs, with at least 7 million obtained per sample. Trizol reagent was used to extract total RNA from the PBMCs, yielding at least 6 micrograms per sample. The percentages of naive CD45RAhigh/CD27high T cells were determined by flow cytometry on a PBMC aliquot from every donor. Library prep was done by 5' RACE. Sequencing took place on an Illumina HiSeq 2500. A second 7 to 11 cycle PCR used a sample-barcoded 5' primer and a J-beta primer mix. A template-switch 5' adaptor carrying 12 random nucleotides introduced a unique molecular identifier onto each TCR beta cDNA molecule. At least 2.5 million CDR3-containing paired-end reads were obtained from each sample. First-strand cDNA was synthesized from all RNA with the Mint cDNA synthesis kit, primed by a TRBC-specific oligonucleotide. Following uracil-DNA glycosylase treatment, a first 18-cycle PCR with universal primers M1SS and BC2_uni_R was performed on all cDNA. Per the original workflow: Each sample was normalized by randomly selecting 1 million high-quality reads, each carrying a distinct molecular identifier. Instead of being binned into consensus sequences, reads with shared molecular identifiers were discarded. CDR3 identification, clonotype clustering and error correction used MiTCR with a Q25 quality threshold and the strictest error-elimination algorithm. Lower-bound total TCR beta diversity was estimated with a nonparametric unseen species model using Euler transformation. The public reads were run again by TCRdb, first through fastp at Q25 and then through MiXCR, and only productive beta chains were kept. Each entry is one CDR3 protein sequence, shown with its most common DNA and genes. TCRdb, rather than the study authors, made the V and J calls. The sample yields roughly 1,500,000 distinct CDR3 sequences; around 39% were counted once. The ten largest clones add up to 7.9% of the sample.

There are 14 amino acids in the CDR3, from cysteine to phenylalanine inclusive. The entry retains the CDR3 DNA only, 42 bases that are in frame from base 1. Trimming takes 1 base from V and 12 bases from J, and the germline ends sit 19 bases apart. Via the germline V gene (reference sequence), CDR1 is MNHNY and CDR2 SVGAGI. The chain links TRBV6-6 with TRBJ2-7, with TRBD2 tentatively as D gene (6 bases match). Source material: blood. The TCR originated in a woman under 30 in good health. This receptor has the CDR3 CASSYCIQDYPRYF. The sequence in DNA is TGTGCCAGCAGTTACTGCATCCAGGACTACCCTAGGTACTTC.